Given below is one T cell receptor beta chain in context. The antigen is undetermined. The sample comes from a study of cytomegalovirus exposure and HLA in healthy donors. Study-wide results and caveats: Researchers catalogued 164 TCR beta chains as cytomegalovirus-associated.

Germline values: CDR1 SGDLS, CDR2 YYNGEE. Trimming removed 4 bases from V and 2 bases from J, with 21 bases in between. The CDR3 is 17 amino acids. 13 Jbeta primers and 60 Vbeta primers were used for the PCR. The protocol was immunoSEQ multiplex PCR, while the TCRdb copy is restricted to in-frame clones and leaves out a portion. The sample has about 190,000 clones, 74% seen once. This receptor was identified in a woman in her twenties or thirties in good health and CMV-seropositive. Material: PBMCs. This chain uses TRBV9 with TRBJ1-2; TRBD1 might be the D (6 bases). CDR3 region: CASSTPTGQAGNYGYTF. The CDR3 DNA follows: TGTGCCAGCAGCACGCCGACAGGCCAAGCAGGGAACTATGGCTACACCTTC.